Shown below are 22 T cell receptor beta chains from a single sample sequenced in a study of regulatory T cells in long-lasting Graves disease. Time point in this sample: newly diagnosed GD, antithyroid drugs for less than 3 months. There was RNA extracted from PBMCs, and the TCR library was made from it. Libraries of TCR beta came from iRepertoire HTBI primers plus Arm-PCR of CDR3 regions. TCRdb recomputed calls from the multiplex PCR reads with MiXCR, one row per CDR3 protein. The table has hundreds of thousands of distinct CDR3 sequences, less than 20% seen once. Source: peripheral blood mononuclear cells (PBMCs), taken at new diagnosis, from a patient treated with antithyroid drugs. The receptors were gathered from a female donor with Graves disease.

At least ten counts were recorded for this clonotype. This chain connects TRBV30 to TRBJ2-7, with 11 bases fitting TRBD2. V shed 6 bases and J 2 bases; nucleotides not matched to a gene: 6. CDR1 GTSNPN and CDR2 SVGIG come from the germline V gene (reference sequence). CDR3 length: 14 residues. The CDR3 region is CACSGLAVAYEQYF. The CDR3 DNA follows: TGTGCCTGCTCGGGACTAGCGGTAGCCTACGAGCAGTACTTC.

This clonotype was seen ten or more times. The V gene is TRBV27, the J gene TRBJ1-1; D not certain. Germline assignment: CDR1 MNHEY and CDR2 SMNVEV (reference sequence). CDR3 length: 15 residues. V dropped 5 bases and J dropped 0 bases, with 13 bases sitting between them. CDR3 sequence reads: CASSPPRDLNTEAFF. DNA for the CDR3: TGTGCCAGCAGTCCCCCGAGAGACTTGAACACTGAAGCTTTCTTT.

The chain couples TRBV30 to TRBJ1-6, with unresolved D. From germline, CDR1 is GTSNPN and CDR2 SVGIG (reference sequence). The ends were cut back, 0 bases at V and 0 bases at J, with 9 bases in the middle. This CDR3 region has 16 residues. CDR3 loop: CAWSVAQSSYNSPLHF. In DNA, the CDR3 is TGTGCCTGGAGTGTCGCGCAGAGCTCCTATAATTCACCCCTCCACTTT.

There are many counts of this clonotype. The chain joins TRBV5-1 to TRBJ1-3; TRBD1 might be the D (5 bases). CDR1 and CDR2 from the germline V gene are SGHRS and YFSETQ. V lost 0 bases and J 0 bases, leaving 10 bases between the germline ends. This CDR3 comprises 16 residues. CDR3 amino acids: CASSLDGGHSGNTIYF. The CDR3 nucleotides read TGCGCCAGCAGCTTGGATGGCGGACACTCTGGAAACACCATATATTTT.

This clonotype came up many times. The rearrangement links TRBV7-6 to TRBJ2-1; D uncertain. The V end lost 4 bases, the J end lost 0 bases, and 10 bases lay between the germline ends. CDR1 and CDR2 from the germline V gene are SGHVS and FNYEAQ. The CDR3 extends over 15 amino acids. CDR3 region: CASSSPGHSYNEQFF. The CDR3 DNA reads as TGTGCCAGCAGCTCCCCCGGGCACTCCTACAATGAGCAGTTCTTC. The full variable domain, with the rest looked up from reference TRBV7-6 and TRBJ2-1, is GAGVSQSPRYKVTKRGQDVALRCDPISGHVSLYWYRQALGQGPEFLTYFNYEAQQDKSGLPNDRFSAERPEGSISTLTIQRTEQRDSAMYRCASSSPGHSYNEQFFGPGTRLTVL.

The V and J genes are TRBV2 and TRBJ1-5, with D possibly matching TRBD1 (6 bases). CDR1 is SNHLY, CDR2 FYNNEI, per germline. The ends were cut back, 7 bases at V and 0 bases at J, with 10 bases in the middle. This CDR3 is 14 amino acids long. The CDR3, as DNA: TGTGCCAGCACCACAGGGAATAGCAATCAGCCCCAGCATTTT. Its translation: CASTTGNSNQPQHF.

About this clonotype itself: This sequence may be a read error, since a much larger clone differs from it by one base. The chain is built from TRBV30 and TRBJ2-7; possibly TRBD2 for D (7 bases). Trimming cost V 0 bases and J 7 bases, with 19 bases left between them. The CDR3 has 15 amino acids. Germline CDR1 and CDR2: GTSNPN and SVGIG (reference sequence). The CDR3 DNA sequence: TGTGCCTGGAGTGTACTACGGGGGGCCTACAATGAGCAGTACTTC. This sequence encodes CAWSVLRGAYNEQYF.

Note on this clonotype: It may be a read error: a sequence one base away is much more abundant. The rearrangement links TRBV5-1 to TRBJ1-1, with D tentatively TRBD1 (6 bases). The germline gives CDR1 SGHRS, CDR2 YFSETQ. CDR3 length: 14 residues. In DNA, the CDR3 is TGCGCCAGCAGTTTTAGACAGGCGAACACTGAAGCTTCCTTT. Amino acids: CASSFRQANTEASF.

This clonotype was observed at least ten times. The chain joins TRBV5-4 to TRBJ1-2; D perhaps matches TRBD1 (5 bases). Between the trimmed V and J ends, which lost 1 base and 3 bases, there was a span of 10 bases. The V gene's germline CDR1 is SGHNT and CDR2 YYREEE (reference sequence). CDR3 length: 14 residues. CDR3 nucleotide sequence: TGTGCCAGCAGCTTGTTCCGGGACGACTATGGCTACACCTTC. This gives the protein CASSLFRDDYGYTF.

This clonotype has at least ten counts. J is TRBJ2-7 and V is TRBV3-1; 9 nucleotides agree with TRBD1. The J segment lost 3 bases and the V segment lost 2 bases, leaving 5 bases of the junction unmatched. The CDR3 is 15 residues long. The V gene's germline CDR1 is LGHDT and CDR2 YNNKEL (reference sequence). CDR3 amino acids: CASSQRTGALYEQYF. In DNA, the CDR3 is TGTGCCAGCAGCCAAAGGACAGGGGCCCTCTACGAGCAGTACTTC.

This clonotype turned up a few times. The chain combines TRBV7-6 with TRBJ1-2; tentatively, D is TRBD1 (5 bases). Between the trimmed V and J ends, which lost 8 bases and 2 bases, there was a span of 18 bases. This CDR3 comprises 15 residues. Per the germline V gene, CDR1 is SGHVS and CDR2 is FNYEAQ. The CDR3 sequence: CASGAGGQSNYGYTF. Written as DNA, the CDR3 is TGTGCCAGCGGAGCTGGAGGACAATCCAACTATGGCTACACCTTC. Supplemented by reference TRBV7-6 and TRBJ1-2, the full variable domain reads GAGVSQSPRYKVTKRGQDVALRCDPISGHVSLYWYRQALGQGPEFLTYFNYEAQQDKSGLPNDRFSAERPEGSISTLTIQRTEQRDSAMYRCASGAGGQSNYGYTFGSGTRLTVV.

The chain employs TRBV10-3 and TRBJ2-5; no definite D call. V lost 5 bases to trimming and J lost 2 bases, with 9 bases between them. Germline V gene sequence: CDR1 ENHRY, CDR2 SYGVKD. This CDR3 contains 13 residues. This CDR3 is CAISLSEQETQYF. CDR3 DNA sequence: TGTGCCATCAGTCTAAGCGAACAAGAGACCCAGTACTTC.

This clonotype has at least ten counts. The chain carries TRBV6-5 and TRBJ2-5; no clear D. The CDR3 spans 18 residues. V shed 0 bases and J shed 2 bases, with 19 bases lying between them. The V gene's germline CDR1 is MNHEY and CDR2 SVGAGI. This CDR3 is CASSYSIGRARPQETQYF. CDR3 sequence (DNA): TGTGCCAGCAGTTACTCGATAGGTCGCGCGCGGCCGCAAGAGACCCAGTACTTC.

The table lists this clonotype with many counts. V is TRBV2 and J is TRBJ1-4, with TRBD1 identical over 11 bases. V lost 6 bases, J lost 6 bases, and 3 bases stayed unmatched. Germline CDR1 SNHLY, CDR2 FYNNEI. The CDR3 spans 14 residues. CDR3 coding DNA: TGTGCCAGCAGGCCGGGACAGGGGGATGAAAAACTGTTTTTT. Its translation is CASRPGQGDEKLFF.

Concerning this clonotype itself: The junction does not match germline at one end; this may be a read error. The rearrangement links TRBV5-5 to TRBJ1-1; D ambiguous. Looked up from germline, CDR1 is SGHKS and CDR2 is YYEKEE (reference sequence). CDR3 size: 14 residues. The CDR3 is CASSLFGERTETFF. The CDR3 DNA is TGTGCCAGCAGCTTGTTCGGGGAACGGACTGAAACTTTCTTT.

At least ten counts were recorded for this clonotype. The V gene is TRBV7-9, the J gene TRBJ2-7; TRBD2 matches at 9 bases. V lost 3 bases to trimming and J lost 3 bases; unmatched junction nucleotides: 15. The germline V gene has CDR1 SEHNR and CDR2 FQNEAQ (reference sequence). The CDR3 totals 18 residues. CDR3 region: CASSFGGRAGGQYYEQYF. CDR3 nucleotide sequence: TGTGCCAGCAGCTTTGGGGGTCGAGCGGGGGGACAGTACTACGAGCAGTACTTC.

This clonotype has a handful of counts. V usage is TRBV11-3 and J usage is TRBJ2-3; D call uncertain. Trimming took 4 bases from V and 9 from J, leaving 11 bases between them. Germline lookup yields CDR1 SGHNT and CDR2 YENEEA. The length of the CDR3 is 12 residues. The DNA of the CDR3 is TGTGCCAGCAGCTCCGGATTTGACACGCAGTATTTT. Translation gives CASSSGFDTQYF.

This clonotype was counted many times. V gene TRBV7-2 combines with J gene TRBJ2-1; perhaps TRBD1 as D (5 bases). CDR1 SGHTA and CDR2 FQGNSA come from the germline V gene. This CDR3 spans 15 amino acids. The V end was cut by 1 base, the J end by 6 bases, with 13 bases between. As DNA, the CDR3 is TGTGCCAGCAGCTTAGGTTGGGGCCCCGGCAATGAGCAGTTCTTC. This sequence encodes CASSLGWGPGNEQFF.

This clonotype was seen many times. The chain employs TRBV7-3 and TRBJ2-2; TRBD1 matches 8 bases. The CDR3 loop spans 14 amino acids. Germline V lookup: CDR1 SGHTA, CDR2 FQGTGA. With V trimmed by 6 bases and J by 4 bases, 4 bases remained unmatched. CDR3 in amino acids: CASSWTGPTGELFF. The CDR3 coding sequence is TGTGCCAGCAGTTGGACAGGGCCCACCGGGGAGCTGTTTTTT.

This clonotype was counted at least ten times. The chain recombines TRBV28 with TRBJ1-2; D uncertain. The CDR3 covers 12 residues. The V gene lost 10 bases and the J gene lost 2 bases, with 11 bases spanning the gap. The V gene's germline CDR1 is MDHEN and CDR2 SYDVKM. The CDR3: CATHDGNYGYTF. DNA of the CDR3: TGTGCCACCCACGACGGCAACTATGGCTACACCTTC.

Note on this clonotype: Germline is not matched at one junction end, which may reflect a read error. The V gene is TRBV2, the J gene TRBJ1-5; 7 bases align to TRBD1. Germline V gene lookup returns CDR1 SNHLY and CDR2 FYNNEI. The CDR3 has 15 residues. The CDR3 protein is CASRADRSSHQPQHF. CDR3 DNA: TGTGCCAGCAGGGCGGACAGGAGTAGCCATCAGCCCCAGCATTTT.

This clonotype has ten or more counts. The chain employs TRBV3-1 and TRBJ2-7; D is possibly TRBD1 (5 bases). Trimming left V 1 base short and J 0 bases short, with 10 bases between. Germline V gene data show CDR1 as LGHDT and CDR2 as YNNKEL (reference sequence). CDR3 size: 15 residues. CDR3 in amino acids: CASSQGLDISYEQYF. CDR3 nucleotides: TGTGCCAGCAGCCAAGGCCTGGACATCTCCTACGAGCAGTACTTC.